A selection of T cell receptor beta chains follows, all from one sample in a study of shared clonotypes between healthy human individuals. Profiling relied on immunoSEQ multiplex PCR, and the TCRdb table lists in-frame clones only, not all of them. The sample comprises about 2,200,000 clones, 85% to 95% of which are singletons, and more than 1.5% rests with the top ten. The specimen sequenced was naive CD8+ T cells from PBMCs. The receptors here all came from a man younger than 35 in good health. Some clones in this sample may be carry-over from other donors' samples. CDR3s include the opening cysteine and the closing phenylalanine or tryptophan. D genes are given only for firm matches. Clone size appears in some rows only: once, few, many, or a class for an expanded clone.

v_call	j_call	clone_size	d_call	cdr3_nt	cdr3_aa
TRBV27	TRBJ2-7	NA	NA	TGTGCCAGCAGTTCCGGGTCCTGGGCCTACGAGCAGTACTTC	CASSSGSWAYEQYF
TRBV6-1	TRBJ1-2	NA	NA	TGTGCCAGCAGGATACCGGGACCGGACTATGGCTACACCTTC	CASRIPGPDYGYTF
TRBV11-1	TRBJ2-3	once	TRBD1	TGTGCCAGCAGCCCCCACTACAGGGGCCAAGAAGTATCAGATACGCAGTATTTT	CASSPHYRGQEVSDTQYF
TRBV13	TRBJ2-4	once	NA	TGTGCAACTACTGAACTAGCCAAAAACATTCAGTACTTC	CATTELAKNIQYF
TRBV7-6	TRBJ1-3	once	NA	TGTGCCAGCAGCAACAGGGATGGAAACACCATATATTTT	CASSNRDGNTIYF
TRBV29-1	TRBJ1-2	NA	TRBD1	TGCAGCGTTCCAGGGGGCCACTATGGCTACACCTTC	CSVPGGHYGYTF
TRBV9	TRBJ2-5	NA	NA	TGTGCCAGCAGCGCCTCATGGACGGCGGGCACCAGGGTGCGAGAGACCCAGTACTTC	CASSASWTAGTRVRETQYF
TRBV5-4	TRBJ2-7	NA	TRBD1	TGTGCCAGCAGCGTATTGGGACAGGGGCGAAAATACGAGCAGTACTTC	CASSVLGQGRKYEQYF
TRBV4-1	TRBJ2-3	once	TRBD1	TGCGCCAGCAGCTACAGGGGTGGGACGCAGTATTTT	CASSYRGGTQYF
TRBV4-1	TRBJ2-7	once	TRBD2	TGCGCCAGCAGCCAAAATAATGCGGCTAGCGGAACCTACGAGCAGTACTTC	CASSQNNAASGTYEQYF
TRBV7-9	TRBJ2-7	NA	NA	TGTGCCAGCAGCCCGAACCCCCTCGAGCAGTACTTC	CASSPNPLEQYF
TRBV9	TRBJ1-2	NA	NA	TGTGCCAGCAGCGGAGGAGCTTCCCGGGATTCGATAGGCTACACCTTC	CASSGGASRDSIGYTF
TRBV5-6	TRBJ2-7	NA	NA	TGTGCCAGCAGCTTGAACAGGATCTACGAGCAGTACTTC	CASSLNRIYEQYF
TRBV18	TRBJ2-5	NA	NA	TGTGCCAGCTCACCATTACAGGACAAAGACCAAGAGACCCAGTACTTC	CASSPLQDKDQETQYF
TRBV27	TRBJ2-7	NA	TRBD2	TGTGCCAGCAGTCCTGGACTAGTTCCCTACGAGCAGTACTTC	CASSPGLVPYEQYF
TRBV5-5	TRBJ2-3	NA	NA	TGTGCCAGCAGCCCAACGCCGGGGACTAGCACAGATACGCAGTATTTT	CASSPTPGTSTDTQYF
TRBV28	TRBJ2-1	NA	TRBD1	TGTGCCAGCAGTCCGACAGGGATTGTTTACAATGAGCAGTTCTTC	CASSPTGIVYNEQFF
TRBV4-3	TRBJ2-7	NA	TRBD2	TGCGCCAGCAGCCCAAGGGGAGATTGGGCTAGCGGGGCCCGCGAGCAGTACTTC	CASSPRGDWASGAREQYF
TRBV10-1	TRBJ1-1	NA	NA	TGCGCCAGCAGTTCAGGGTTGACTGAAGCTTTCTTT	CASSSGLTEAFF
TRBV7-9	TRBJ1-2	NA	NA	TGTGCCAGCAGCTCAGCAAACCTACAGGTTTTTGGCTACACCTTC	CASSSANLQVFGYTF
TRBV7-9	TRBJ2-7	NA	NA	TGTGCCAGCAGCTTCGGGAACTCCTACGAGCAGTACTTC	CASSFGNSYEQYF
TRBV10-3	TRBJ1-1	NA	NA	TGTGCCATCAGAGCGGGGAACACTGAAGCTTTCTTT	CAIRAGNTEAFF
TRBV4-2	TRBJ1-2	NA	NA	TGTGCCAGCAGCCTACCCCTAAGCTCAGGGTATGGCTATGTCGGCTACACCTTC	CASSLPLSSGYGYVGYTF
TRBV7-9	TRBJ1-5	NA	NA	TGTGCCAGCAGCTTGGAGTACTATCCTCTGAAGCATTTT	CASSLEYYPLKHF
TRBV27	TRBJ2-7	NA	NA	TGTGCCAGCAGTTTAAGCGGCTACGAGCAGTACTTC	CASSLSGYEQYF
TRBV10-3	TRBJ2-2	NA	NA	TGTGCCATCGGAACCGGGACAAAGGACACCGGGGAGCTGTTTTTT	CAIGTGTKDTGELFF
TRBV28	TRBJ2-6	NA	NA	TGTGCCAGCAACGGTTTACGGTCTGGGGCCAACGTCCTGACTTTC	CASNGLRSGANVLTF
TRBV27	TRBJ2-1	NA	NA	TGTGCCAGCAGCACGCTCGACAATGAGCAGTTCTTC	CASSTLDNEQFF
TRBV4-1	TRBJ1-1	NA	NA	TGCGCCAGCAGCCAAGTTGTAGGGGTGTGGAACACTGAAGCTTTCTTT	CASSQVVGVWNTEAFF
TRBV11-2	TRBJ1-2	once	NA	TGTGCCAGCAGCACGGGCAGGGACTTAGACTACACCTTC	CASSTGRDLDYTF
TRBV2	TRBJ2-7	NA	NA	TGTGCCAGCAGTTGGTACGGGTCCAACTCCTACGAGCAGTACTTC	CASSWYGSNSYEQYF
TRBV2	TRBJ1-1	NA	NA	TGTGCCAGCAGTGGACGCCCCGGCACTGAAGCTTTCTTT	CASSGRPGTEAFF
TRBV6-1	TRBJ2-7	NA	TRBD1	TGTGCCAGCAGATACTGGGACAGGGTTGGCGAGCAGTACTTC	CASRYWDRVGEQYF
TRBV5-1	TRBJ2-1	NA	TRBD1	TGCGCCAGCTTCGACAGGGGTGGGCGCAATGAGCAGTTCTTC	CASFDRGGRNEQFF
TRBV27	TRBJ1-5	NA	TRBD1	TGTGCCAGCAGTGGGGACAGGGGCAGACAGCCCCAGCATTTT	CASSGDRGRQPQHF
TRBV10-3	TRBJ2-1	NA	TRBD2	TGTGCCATCAGTGATACGCTAGCGGGCGGTAATGAGCAGTTCTTC	CAISDTLAGGNEQFF
TRBV2	TRBJ1-2	NA	NA	TGTGCCAGCAGTGAATGGGACCGCGCGGATCTTTTACAATTC	CASSEWDRADLLQF
TRBV9	TRBJ2-1	NA	TRBD2	TGTGCCAGCAGCGCCTCTAGCGGGGGATCCTACAATGAGCAGTTCTTC	CASSASSGGSYNEQFF
TRBV7-6	TRBJ2-5	NA	NA	TGTGCCAGCAGCTTAGATGAACTAGTCCCAGAGACCCAGTACTTC	CASSLDELVPETQYF
TRBV5-1	TRBJ2-7	NA	TRBD2	TGCGCCAGCAGCAATTTAGGACTAGCTGGAACCTACGAGCAGTACTTC	CASSNLGLAGTYEQYF
TRBV23-1	TRBJ2-7	NA	NA	TGCGCCCCAGGGGTGCAGGGGTCTTACGAGCAGTACTTC	CAPGVQGSYEQYF
TRBV7-8	TRBJ2-3	NA	NA	TGTGCCAGCAGCTTCCGAGGGGCCTACACAGATACGCAGTATTTT	CASSFRGAYTDTQYF
TRBV11-2	TRBJ1-1	NA	TRBD1	TGTGCCAGCAGCCGAGACAGGACAGGGACGGTCACTGAAGCTTTCTTT	CASSRDRTGTVTEAFF
TRBV5-1	TRBJ2-3	NA	NA	TGCGCCAGCAGCTCCGGACGGGCAACCTTTCTCAGCACAGATACGCAGTATTTT	CASSSGRATFLSTDTQYF
TRBV10-1	TRBJ2-2	NA	TRBD2	TGCGCCAGCAGTGAAGGACTAGCGGACACCGGGGAGCTGTTTTTT	CASSEGLADTGELFF
TRBV27	TRBJ2-7	NA	NA	TGTGCCAGCAGTGCAGATCACGAGCAGTACTTC	CASSADHEQYF
TRBV29-1	TRBJ2-5	NA	NA	TGCAGCGGGAAGGGGGGGGAGACCCAGTACTTC	CSGKGGETQYF
TRBV7-9	TRBJ1-4	NA	NA	TGTGCCAGCAGCTTGGGACAAACTAATGAAAAACTGTTTTTT	CASSLGQTNEKLFF
TRBV11-2	TRBJ2-2	once	NA	TGTGCCAGCAGCTTACTATTGGGTACGAACACCGGGGAGCTGTTTTTT	CASSLLLGTNTGELFF
TRBV6-5	TRBJ2-7	NA	TRBD1	TGTGCCAGCAGTTTCGGGACAGGGCTCTACGAGCAGTACTTC	CASSFGTGLYEQYF
TRBV11-2	TRBJ2-7	NA	NA	TGTGCCAGCAGCGTAACCTACGAGCAGTACTTC	CASSVTYEQYF
TRBV19	TRBJ1-5	few	NA	TGTGCCAGTAAAATAAGTTATGGCAATCAGCCCCAGCATTTT	CASKISYGNQPQHF
TRBV9	TRBJ2-4	NA	NA	TGTGCCAGCAGTTATGGGGGAGAATCCGTGTACATTCAGTACTTC	CASSYGGESVYIQYF